A selection of T cell receptor beta chains follows, all from one sample in a study of CD8+ T cells in alopecia areata. Assay: immunoSEQ multiplex PCR; the TCRdb copy retains only in-frame clones and omits some. The sample carries roughly 59,000 clones, about 45% recorded once. The sequencing used CD8+ T cells sorted from blood, collected at week 0. The receptor set was obtained from a human donor with alopecia areata. CDR3s include the opening cysteine and the closing phenylalanine or tryptophan. Each record gives: J gene, D gene, V gene, clone size, CDR3 length, CDR3 protein, CDR3 DNA. D genes are given only for firm matches. The listing skips clone size in some rows; elsewhere it reads once, few, many or a size class.

TRBJ1-1 - TRBV5-1 - 13 CASSLRVDTEAFF TGCGCCAGCAGCTTGCGGGTGGATACTGAAGCTTTCTTT
TRBJ2-7 TRBD1 TRBV7-9 - 15 CASSSGDSPNYEQYF TGTGCCAGCAGCTCCGGGGACAGCCCCAACTACGAGCAGTACTTC
TRBJ2-1 - TRBV14 few 18 CASSQGTGIGGGYNEQFF TGTGCCAGCAGCCAAGGGACAGGGATTGGGGGGGGCTACAATGAGCAGTTCTTC
TRBJ1-2 - TRBV11-2 once 13 CASSPRGAYGYTF TGTGCCAGCAGCCCCCGTGGGGCCTATGGCTACACCTTC
TRBJ2-7 - TRBV7-2 few 15 CASSLLWDHSYEQYF TGTGCCAGCAGCCTACTCTGGGACCACTCCTACGAGCAGTACTTC
TRBJ2-2 - TRBV27 - 16 CASRHERSGNTGELFF TGTGCCAGCCGACATGAGAGGAGTGGTAACACCGGGGAGCTGTTTTTT
TRBJ1-1 TRBD1 TRBV10-1 few 15 CASSEGTGLNTEAFF TGCGCCAGCAGTGAGGGGACAGGGCTGAACACTGAAGCTTTCTTT
TRBJ2-7 TRBD1 TRBV27 - 16 CASSLRGTGGSYEQYF TGTGCCAGCAGTCTTCGAGGGACAGGGGGATCCTACGAGCAGTACTTC
TRBJ1-5 - TRBV7-9 - 13 CASRGGGNQPQHF TGTGCCAGCAGAGGGGGTGGCAATCAGCCCCAGCATTTT
TRBJ2-5 - TRBV9 few 13 CASSPRTRGTQYF TGTGCCAGCAGCCCCAGGACGCGGGGGACCCAGTACTTC
TRBJ1-1 - TRBV29-1 - 12 CSVEEVNTEAFF TGCAGCGTTGAAGAGGTGAACACTGAAGCTTTCTTT
TRBJ2-2 TRBD2 TRBV6-5 many 13 CAGGDVNTGELFF TGTGCCGGGGGGGACGTGAACACCGGGGAGCTGTTTTTT
TRBJ2-5 TRBD2 TRBV6-1 - 17 CASSDPGLAGGPQTQYF TGTGCCAGCAGTGACCCCGGACTAGCGGGAGGGCCCCAGACCCAGTACTTC
TRBJ2-3 - TRBV6-6 - 16 CASSYSGSGRTDTQYF TGTGCCAGCAGTTACTCGGGTAGCGGACGCACAGATACGCAGTATTTT
TRBJ1-1 - TRBV29-1 - 13 CSVDGGGNTEAFF TGCAGCGTTGACGGCGGCGGGAACACTGAAGCTTTCTTT
TRBJ2-6 - TRBV21-1 few 20 CASSKVPWDGTFSGANVLTF TGTGCCAGCAGCAAAGTTCCCTGGGACGGAACCTTCTCTGGGGCCAACGTCCTGACTTTC
TRBJ1-2 - TRBV25-1 - 15 CASSESGRQSYGYTF TGTGCCAGCAGTGAATCGGGGAGACAGAGCTATGGCTACACCTTC
TRBJ2-1 - TRBV23-1 few 15 CASSPRGPAVSEQFF TGCGCCAGCAGTCCCCGGGGGCCCGCCGTCAGTGAGCAGTTCTTC
TRBJ1-2 - TRBV5-6 few 13 CASSPLGYYGYTF TGTGCCAGCAGCCCGTTAGGATACTACGGCTACACCTTC
TRBJ2-5 - TRBV7-9 - 13 CASSLGSQETQYF TGTGCCAGCAGCTTAGGGTCCCAAGAGACCCAGTACTTC
TRBJ2-7 - TRBV2 once 15 CASNPPPGATYEQYF TGTGCCAGCAACCCGCCCCCGGGCGCCACCTACGAGCAGTACTTC
TRBJ2-7 TRBD1 TRBV4-1 - 15 CASSQGTGSSYEQYF TGCGCCAGCAGCCAAGGGACAGGAAGCTCCTACGAGCAGTACTTC
TRBJ1-2 - TRBV29-1 - 11 CSVVWGNGYTF TGCAGCGTTGTATGGGGAAATGGCTACACCTTC
TRBJ1-1 TRBD1 TRBV5-1 - 13 CASSLGGTDEAFF TGCGCCAGCAGCTTAGGCGGGACAGATGAAGCTTTCTTT
TRBJ2-7 - TRBV2 - 17 CASRPNLDSFSSYEQYF TGTGCCAGCAGACCAAATCTTGACAGTTTTAGCTCCTACGAGCAGTACTTC